Presented here are 32 T cell receptor beta chains from one specimen sequenced in a study of molecular identifiers for immune sequencing clone quantification. TCRdb re-called the PCR reads through MiXCR, storing one row per CDR3 protein. Among around 320,000 distinct CDR3 sequences listed, 24% were seen once. Material for sequencing was naive CD8+ T cells from blood, with Jurkat cell RNA spiked in. Subset noted: FACS-sorted CD8+CD4-CCR7+CD45RA+ naive T cells. These receptors originate from a human donor in good health. Some libraries in this study had Jurkat cell RNA spiked in.

This clonotype turned up a few times. The V and J genes are TRBV10-3 and TRBJ1-1; D remains unclear. Germline CDR1 reads ENHRY; CDR2 reads SYGVKD. Trimming pared 4 bases from V and 0 bases from J, leaving 9 bases between. The CDR3 sequence is 14 residues long. CDR3 in DNA: TGTGCCATCAGTGCCTTCGAGATGAACACTGAAGCTTTCTTT. Translation: CAISAFEMNTEAFF.

This clonotype was picked up many times. This chain links TRBV6-2 or TRBV6-3 with TRBJ2-6; D is possibly TRBD1 (6 bases). V was cut by 4 bases and J by 3 bases, with 10 bases left in between. Germline V gene data show CDR1 as MNHEY and CDR2 as SVGEGT. The CDR3 is 15 residues long. The CDR3 protein is CASSFSGVGANVLTF. CDR3 DNA: TGTGCCAGCAGTTTCTCAGGGGTTGGGGCCAACGTCCTGACTTTC.

This clonotype has at least ten counts. The genes are TRBV2 and TRBJ1-1; D unresolved. Germline CDR1 SNHLY, CDR2 FYNNEI. The CDR3 has 17 residues. Trimming took off 1 base at V and 2 bases at J, with 17 bases between the two ends. CDR3 region: CASSEGPLPPLNTEAFF. In DNA form, the CDR3 reads TGTGCCAGCAGTGAAGGCCCACTCCCCCCCCTAAACACTGAAGCTTTCTTT.

In this sample, this clonotype turned up many times. The genes are TRBV6-6 and TRBJ2-1; D not resolved. Looked up from germline, CDR1 is MNHNY and CDR2 is SVGAGI (reference sequence). CDR3 length: 11 residues. Deletions cut 4 bases from V and 10 bases from J, with 8 bases between. This CDR3 is CASSSNWEQFF. The CDR3 nucleotides are TGTGCCAGCAGTTCGAACTGGGAGCAGTTCTTC.

This clonotype was seen repeatedly, ten times or more. The chain is built from TRBV6-5 and TRBJ2-7; D tentatively reads TRBD1 or TRBD2 (5 bases each). Trimming left V 6 bases short and J 4 bases short, with 16 bases between. Germline loops: CDR1 MNHEY, CDR2 SVGAGI. The CDR3 is made up of 14 amino acids. The CDR3 region has the DNA TGTGCCAGCAGGCCCGGGACCGACCCTTACGAGCAGTACTTC. Its translation: CASRPGTDPYEQYF.

The V call is TRBV14, the J call TRBJ2-5; D is unresolved. Germline V gives CDR1 SGHDN, CDR2 FVKESK. With 1 base removed from V and 4 bases from J, the gap between germline ends came to 10 bases. CDR3 length equals 14 residues. CDR3 bases: TGTGCCAGCAGCCAAGTTTCCAGAATAGAGACCCAGTACTTC. Translating it yields CASSQVSRIETQYF.

This clonotype occurred a few times. This chain uses TRBV14 with TRBJ2-3; possibly TRBD1 or TRBD2 for D (5 bases each). CDR3 length: 16 residues. Deletions cut 1 base from V and 5 bases from J, with 16 bases between. Germline CDR1 is SGHDN and CDR2 is FVKESK. CDR3 in DNA: TGTGCCAGCAGCCAAGGGGGACGCGGGCCGCAAGATACGCAGTATTTT. It encodes CASSQGGRGPQDTQYF.

This clonotype has a count of ten or more. This chain uses TRBV7-8 with TRBJ2-4; D unclear. The V end was cut by 1 base, the J end by 0 bases, with 7 bases between. Germline CDR1 is SGHVS and CDR2 is FQNEAQ. CDR3 length: 15 residues. The CDR3 DNA is TGTGCCAGCAGCTTAGACGCTTTAGCCAAAAACATTCAGTACTTC. This translates into CASSLDALAKNIQYF.

Comment on this clonotype: A much larger clone is a single base away; this may be a read error. The chain links TRBV4-1 to TRBJ2-1, with TRBD1 matching 7 bases. The J call may be incorrect, as the DNA end agrees better with TRBJ2-7. This CDR3 is built from 13 residues. From germline, CDR1 is MGHRA and CDR2 YSYEKL. CDR3 amino acids: CASSQTGDNEQYF. The CDR3 nucleotides are TGCGCCAGCAGCCAAACAGGGGACAATGAGCAGTACTTC.

A remark on this clonotype: This likely comes from a read error, as the CDR3 has no conserved phenylalanine or tryptophan at its end. This sequence joins TRBV28 and TRBJ2-3; possibly TRBD2 for D (7 bases). V shed 4 bases and J shed 0 bases, with 23 bases lying between them. Germline V gene lookup returns CDR1 MDHEN and CDR2 SYDVKM. The CDR3 is 19 amino acids. CDR3 loop: CASSSSPLLGGVSTDTQYS. The CDR3 region has the DNA TGTGCCAGCAGTTCCAGCCCCCTTCTAGGGGGGGTTAGCACAGATACGCAGTATTCT.

CDR3 in DNA: TGTGCCAGCAGTCAAGGACTAGCGGGGGGCACCGGGGAGCAGTACTTC. Translation gives CASSQGLAGGTGEQYF. The V call is TRBV28, the J call TRBJ2-7, with 14 bases lining up with TRBD2. The CDR3 is 16 amino acids. V was clipped by 5 bases and J by 7 bases; unmatched bases: 10. Germline assignment: CDR1 MDHEN and CDR2 SYDVKM.

Notes on this clonotype: A single base separates this from a much larger clone, so it may be a read error. The CDR3 loop reads CANSHPGLSWGELFF. CDR3 nucleotides: TGTGCCAACAGCCACCCCGGACTTTCTTGGGGGGAGCTGTTTTTT. The chain uses TRBV7-8 and TRBJ2-2; a possible D gene is TRBD2 (5 bases). Germline-derived CDR1 and CDR2 are SGHVS and FQNEAQ. This CDR3 spans 15 amino acids.

The gene calls are TRBV7-9 and TRBJ2-7, with D maybe TRBD2 (7 bases). The CDR3 has 15 amino acids. Germline V gives CDR1 SEHNR, CDR2 FQNEAQ (reference sequence). Trimming shortened V by 7 bases and J by 2 bases, and 18 bases separated the two germline ends. The CDR3 DNA follows: TGTGCCAGCATCAAACTAACGGGGGGCCCCTACGAGCAGTACTTC. This sequence encodes CASIKLTGGPYEQYF.

Points on this clonotype: Only one base separates this from a far larger clonotype, so it likely reflects a read error. The conserved closing phenylalanine or tryptophan is absent in this CDR3, likely reflecting a read error. The chain joins TRBV29-1 to TRBJ1-1; D is unclear. Germline V CDR1 and CDR2: SQVTM, ANQGSEA. The CDR3 contains 12 residues. The ends were cut back, 4 bases at V and 1 base at J, with 7 bases in the middle. The CDR3 DNA is TGCAGCGTTGTTGGGGAGAACACTGAAGCTTTCTCT. Amino acid sequence: CSVVGENTEAFS.

Concerning this clonotype: A much larger clonotype is one base distant, so this may be a read error. Given the absence of the conserved phenylalanine or tryptophan at the CDR3 end, a read error is likely. The CDR3 here is CASSYSRGNTDTQYL. CDR3 DNA: TGTGCCAGCAGTTACTCCCGGGGCAACACAGATACGCAGTATCTT. The rearrangement uses TRBV6-6 and TRBJ2-3; the D call may be TRBD1 or TRBD2 (5 bases each). V dropped 0 bases and J dropped 2 bases, with 9 bases sitting between them. The CDR3 consists of 15 residues. Germline V gene sequence: CDR1 MNHNY, CDR2 SVGAGI (reference sequence).

This clonotype was picked up many times. The chain has TRBV5-5 and TRBJ1-1; 8 bases map to TRBD1. Germline loops: CDR1 SGHKS, CDR2 YYEKEE (reference sequence). With 0 bases clipped from V and 0 bases from J, the junction kept 1 base outside the gene matches. The CDR3 runs to 15 residues. CDR3 nucleotides: TGTGCCAGCAGCTTGGTGGGACAGGTGAACACTGAAGCTTTCTTT. Encoded protein: CASSLVGQVNTEAFF.

This clonotype has more than one count but fewer than ten. V and J are TRBV7-8 and TRBJ1-1; 9 bases map to TRBD1. The V and J ends lost 1 base and 4 bases, in that order; junction bases with no gene match: 10. Germline V CDR1 and CDR2: SGHVS, FQNEAQ. The CDR3 extends over 17 amino acids. This CDR3 is CASSLGWGDREFTEAFF. The DNA for the CDR3 is TGTGCCAGCAGCTTAGGGTGGGGGGACAGGGAGTTCACTGAAGCTTTCTTT.

As concerns this clonotype: A much larger clone differs by one base, so this may be a read error. The chain employs TRBV12-3 or TRBV12-4 and TRBJ1-5, with D hard to call. The CDR3 is 15 residues long. Trimming took 3 bases from V and 7 from J, leaving 16 bases between them. CDR3 bases: TGTGCCAGCAGTTTCTCAGAGGCTTCCCCACAGCCCCAGCATTTT. Translation: CASSFSEASPQPQHF.

The CDR3 protein is CASSHLRRGGNQPQHF. CDR3 bases: TGCGCCAGCAGTCATTTGAGGAGGGGGGGCAATCAGCCCCAGCATTTT. The chain joins TRBV23-1 to TRBJ1-5, with D tentatively TRBD1 (6 bases). TRBV23-1 is an open reading frame whose function is uncertain. CDR3 length: 16 residues. The germline V and J ends were trimmed by 3 bases and 2 bases, with 14 bases remaining between them.

With regard to this clonotype: The missing conserved phenylalanine or tryptophan at the end of this CDR3 makes a read error likely. V is TRBV13 and J is TRBJ2-7, with D perhaps TRBD1 or TRBD2 (6 bases each). This CDR3 contains 13 residues. CDR1 and CDR2 from the germline V gene are PRHDT and FYEKMQ (reference sequence). V lost 5 bases and J 5 bases, leaving 13 bases between the germline ends. CDR3: CASSPGASDEQYS. CDR3 DNA sequence: TGTGCCAGCAGCCCGGGGGCCTCGGACGAGCAGTACTCC.

The chain couples TRBV5-6 to TRBJ2-7, with 7 bases fitting TRBD2. Trimming took 5 bases from V and 4 from J; bases not matched to a gene: 9. This CDR3 is built from 14 residues. Germline V gene sequence: CDR1 SGHDT, CDR2 YYEEEE. Written as DNA, the CDR3 is TGTGCCAGCAGTCCCGGAGCGGGAAGGTACGAGCAGTACTTC. This translates into CASSPGAGRYEQYF.

This clonotype was found many times. The chain joins TRBV29-1 to TRBJ1-1; no definite D call. Germline CDR1 reads SQVTM; CDR2 reads ANQGSEA. The CDR3 sequence is 11 residues long. Trimming stripped 3 bases from V and 0 bases from J, with 2 bases between. DNA of the CDR3: TGCAGCGTTGAGGTGAACACTGAAGCTTTCTTT. The encoded protein is CSVEVNTEAFF.

Concerning this clonotype: A much larger clonotype is one base distant, so this may be a read error. V gene TRBV7-9 combines with J gene TRBJ2-6; D gene ambiguous. The CDR3 is made up of 15 amino acids. Germline V gene data show CDR1 as SEHNR and CDR2 as FQNEAQ (reference sequence). V was cut by 1 base and J by 5 bases, with 9 bases left in between. CDR3 region: CASSLGYARANVLTF. CDR3 DNA: TGTGCCAGCAGCTTAGGTTATGCCAGGGCCAACGTCCTGACTTTC.

A note on this clonotype: Since a much larger clone is just one base distant, this may be a read error. The final CDR3 position lacks the conserved phenylalanine or tryptophan, pointing to a likely read error. J is TRBJ1-1 and V is TRBV24-1, with a weak D call TRBD1 (6 bases). Trimming left V 1 base short and J 7 bases short, with 9 bases between. The germline CDR1 and CDR2 sequences are KGHDR and SFDVKD. This CDR3 is 13 amino acids long. The DNA for the CDR3 is TGTGCCACCAGTGATTTAATAGGGGGTGAAGCTTTCTCT. This sequence encodes CATSDLIGGEAFS.

As for this clonotype: One base away lies a much larger clone, so this may be a sequencing read error. The CDR3 sequence is CTSTSGGSDTQYF. CDR3 in DNA: TGTACCAGCACTAGCGGGGGCTCAGATACGCAGTATTTT. This sequence joins TRBV6-5 and TRBJ2-3; 11 bases fit TRBD2. Germline V CDR1 and CDR2: MNHEY, SVGAGI. The CDR3 consists of 13 residues.

The chain couples TRBV4-1 to TRBJ2-5; 10 nucleotides match TRBD2. This CDR3 spans 16 amino acids. V shed 4 bases, J shed 1 base, and the junction held 6 bases outside the gene matches. Germline CDR1 MGHRA, CDR2 YSYEKL. The CDR3 loop is CASSRNSGRSQETQYF. The CDR3 DNA reads TGCGCCAGCAGCCGGAATAGCGGGAGGTCCCAAGAGACCCAGTACTTC.

A note on this clonotype: Being one base from a much bigger clone, this may be a read error. The chain recombines TRBV12-5 with TRBJ1-1; no clear D. CDR1 is LGHNT and CDR2 is FRNRAP in the germline V gene. The CDR3 covers 13 residues. V dropped 8 bases and J dropped 1 base, with 11 bases sitting between them. The CDR3: CASCRSQNTEAFF. CDR3 coding DNA: TGTGCTAGTTGCCGCTCTCAGAACACTGAAGCTTTCTTT.

This clonotype was seen many times. The chain carries TRBV19 and TRBJ1-5; D is perhaps TRBD1 (5 bases). Trimming shortened V by 3 bases and J by 0 bases, and 9 bases separated the two germline ends. The germline V gene encodes CDR1 LNHDA and CDR2 SQIVND (reference sequence). The CDR3 is 15 amino acids. CDR3 protein: CASSIWGNSNQPQHF. CDR3 nucleotide sequence: TGTGCCAGTAGTATTTGGGGGAATAGCAATCAGCCCCAGCATTTT.

The CDR3 loop is CSARWHSSYEQYF. The CDR3 DNA sequence: TGCAGTGCTAGGTGGCACAGCTCCTACGAGCAGTACTTC. V gene TRBV20-1 combines with J gene TRBJ2-7; D is undetermined. CDR1 and CDR2 (germline): DFQATT, SNEGSKA (reference sequence). V shed 3 bases and J shed 0 bases, with 9 bases lying between them. The CDR3 runs 13 residues.

This clonotype was seen ten or more times. The rearrangement links TRBV4-3 to TRBJ2-7, with TRBD2 identical over 7 bases. Trimming removed 0 bases from V and 7 bases from J; junction bases left unmatched: 6. This CDR3 comprises 14 residues. CDR1 is LGHNA and CDR2 is YSLEER in the germline V gene. CDR3 coding DNA: TGCGCCAGCAGCCAAGATAGGCCTAGCGGTGAGCAGTACTTC. Translating gives CASSQDRPSGEQYF.

This clonotype has at least ten counts. The chain couples TRBV4-1 to TRBJ1-2, with unresolved D. Germline assignment: CDR1 MGHRA and CDR2 YSYEKL. Trimming took off 8 bases at V and 7 bases at J, with 14 bases between the two ends. The CDR3 totals 12 residues. This CDR3 is CASRTPVLGYTF. CDR3 DNA sequence: TGCGCCAGCCGGACTCCAGTGCTTGGCTACACCTTC.

This chain uses TRBV7-2 with TRBJ1-5, with D unclear. The CDR3 totals 15 residues. Trimming took off 8 bases at V and 0 bases at J, with 14 bases between the two ends. Germline values: CDR1 SGHTA, CDR2 FQGNSA. The CDR3 region is CASGSAVNSNQPQHF. The DNA for the CDR3 is TGTGCCAGCGGCTCCGCGGTAAATAGCAATCAGCCCCAGCATTTT.